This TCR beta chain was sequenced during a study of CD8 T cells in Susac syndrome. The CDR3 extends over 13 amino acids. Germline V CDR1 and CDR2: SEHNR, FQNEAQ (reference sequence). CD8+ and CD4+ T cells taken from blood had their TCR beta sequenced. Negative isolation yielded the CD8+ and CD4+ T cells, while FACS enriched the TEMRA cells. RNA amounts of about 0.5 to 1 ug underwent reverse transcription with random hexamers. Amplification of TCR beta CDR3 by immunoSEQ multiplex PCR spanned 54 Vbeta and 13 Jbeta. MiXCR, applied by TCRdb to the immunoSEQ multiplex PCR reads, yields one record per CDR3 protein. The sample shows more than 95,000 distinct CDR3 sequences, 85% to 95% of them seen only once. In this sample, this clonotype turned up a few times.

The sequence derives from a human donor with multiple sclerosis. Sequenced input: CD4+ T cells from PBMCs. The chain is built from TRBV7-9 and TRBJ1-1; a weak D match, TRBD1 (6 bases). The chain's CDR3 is CVNSKQGNTEAFF. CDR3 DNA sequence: TGTGTCAACTCGAAACAGGGGAACACTGAAGCTTTCTTT.